Shown below are 18 T cell receptor beta chains from a single sample sequenced in a study of control samples from healthy donors and cancer patients. Generated by immunoSEQ multiplex PCR, the TCRdb table keeps only in-frame clones and is missing some. Of roughly 40,000 clones listed, 70% to 90% were seen once; the top ten hold less than 55%. The sequenced sample consisted of blood. The source of these receptors is a man in his fifties or sixties in good health.

To note about this clone: The sample carries other DNA sequences with the same CDR3. This chain joins TRBV7-8 and TRBJ1-2; 12 nucleotides match TRBD1. Trimming took 2 bases from V and 7 from J; bases not matched to a gene: 8. This CDR3 has 16 amino acids. Germline CDR1 SGHVS, CDR2 FQNEAQ. This CDR3 is CASSLNQGQGAGGYTF. CDR3 nucleotide sequence: TGTGCCAGCAGCTTAAATCAGGGACAGGGGGCGGGTGGCTACACCTTC.

V gene TRBV28 combines with J gene TRBJ1-4, with D uncertain. This CDR3 has 13 amino acids. Trimming took 7 bases from V and 8 from J, leaving 14 bases between them. Germline V gene lookup returns CDR1 MDHEN and CDR2 SYDVKM. CDR3 loop: CASKDRGKEKLFF. The CDR3 region has the DNA TGTGCCAGCAAAGATCGAGGGAAAGAAAAACTGTTTTTT.

The gene calls are TRBV5-8 and TRBJ1-1; possibly TRBD1 for D (5 bases). Germline V gene data show CDR1 as SGHTS and CDR2 as YDEGEE. The CDR3 contains 16 residues. V was shortened by 4 bases and J by 6 bases, with 22 bases between the two germline ends. CDR3 amino acids: CASSPGGVQLVAEAFF. For the CDR3, the DNA is TGTGCCAGCAGCCCCGGGGGAGTTCAGCTAGTGGCTGAAGCTTTCTTT.

This clone was recorded a few times. The chain couples TRBV6-6 to TRBJ1-6; 7 bases line up with TRBD1. V shed 10 bases, J shed 7 bases, and the junction held 10 bases outside the gene matches. The CDR3 runs to 14 residues. Germline CDR1 reads MNHNY; CDR2 reads SVGAGI (reference sequence). CDR3 loop: CATNPGQQNSPLHF. CDR3 bases: TGTGCCACCAATCCGGGACAGCAAAATTCACCCCTCCACTTT.

This chain's CDR3 is CASSAQNGAEAFF. The CDR3 coding sequence is TGTGCCAGCAGCGCCCAAAACGGAGCTGAAGCTTTCTTT. V is TRBV13 and J is TRBJ1-1; D remains unclear. The CDR3 has 13 amino acids. V was trimmed by 5 bases and J by 6 bases, leaving 13 bases between them. The germline V gene has CDR1 PRHDT and CDR2 FYEKMQ (reference sequence).

The rearrangement joins TRBV5-6 to TRBJ1-1, with TRBD1 matching 8 bases. Germline V gives CDR1 SGHDT, CDR2 YYEEEE. The CDR3 is 18 amino acids. The V and J ends lost 3 bases and 0 bases, in that order; junction bases with no gene match: 13. Here the CDR3 reads CASSSTTGTGLMNTEAFF. The CDR3 DNA sequence: TGTGCCAGCAGCTCAACAACCGGGACAGGCCTTATGAACACTGAAGCTTTCTTT.

The J gene is TRBJ1-1, the V gene TRBV7-8, with TRBD1 identical over 8 bases. In germline, CDR1 is SGHVS, CDR2 FQNEAQ. The CDR3 length is 17 residues. The V and J ends lost 5 bases and 4 bases, in that order; junction bases with no gene match: 15. CDR3 coding DNA: TGTGCCAGCAGCCTCAGGGACAGGCCGCTTGTGGGCACTGAAGCTTTCTTT. Its translation is CASSLRDRPLVGTEAFF.

The chain carries TRBV5-4 and TRBJ1-6; no clear D gene. The length of the CDR3 is 13 residues. V was pared by 4 bases and J by 7 bases, with 9 bases between. Germline V gives CDR1 SGHNT, CDR2 YYREEE (reference sequence). CDR3 DNA: TGTGCCAGCAGCCAAGACCCGAATTCACCCCTCCACTTT. Translated, it gives CASSQDPNSPLHF.

The genes are TRBV2 and TRBJ1-2, with D maybe TRBD1 (6 bases). The V gene lost 8 bases and the J gene lost 6 bases, with 16 bases spanning the gap. This CDR3 contains 13 residues. In germline, CDR1 is SNHLY, CDR2 FYNNEI. The CDR3 is CASLEGGYNGYTF. In DNA, the CDR3 is TGTGCCAGCTTAGAAGGGGGGTACAATGGCTACACCTTC.

The chain carries TRBV2 and TRBJ1-2, with D possibly matching TRBD1 (6 bases). From germline, CDR1 is SNHLY and CDR2 FYNNEI. This CDR3 is built from 13 residues. V was pared by 3 bases and J by 5 bases, with 10 bases between. This chain's CDR3 is CASSENREYGYTF. CDR3 nucleotides: TGTGCCAGCAGTGAGAACAGGGAGTATGGCTACACCTTC.

This clone has more than one count but fewer than ten. The V gene is TRBV30, the J gene TRBJ2-3; a possible D gene is TRBD2 (5 bases). Between the trimmed V and J ends, which lost 2 bases and 0 bases, there was a span of 12 bases. The CDR3 has 15 amino acids. The germline V gene has CDR1 GTSNPN and CDR2 SVGIG (reference sequence). CDR3 DNA: TGTGCCTGGAGTACCCTCGGGGTTAGCACAGATACGCAGTATTTT. Encoded protein: CAWSTLGVSTDTQYF. Drawing the rest from reference TRBV30 and TRBJ2-3, the complete variable domain is SQTIHQWPATLVQPVGSPLSLECTVEGTSNPNLYWYRQAAGRGLQLLFYSVGIGQISSEVPQNLSASRPQDRQFILSSKKLLLSDSGFYLCAWSTLGVSTDTQYFGPGTRLTVL.

The chain joins TRBV6-6 to TRBJ1-5, with a possible D match to TRBD1 (6 bases). Germline CDR1 is MNHNY and CDR2 is SVGAGI (reference sequence). Trimming took 7 bases from V and 4 from J, leaving 14 bases between them. The CDR3 sequence is 14 residues long. The CDR3 nucleotides read TGTGCCAGCATGGAAGGGGGGTTTAATCAGCCCCAGCATTTT. Protein: CASMEGGFNQPQHF.

V is TRBV24-1 and J is TRBJ2-3, with D possibly TRBD2 on 6 matching bases. Trimming took 4 bases from V and 6 from J, leaving 19 bases between them. The germline gives CDR1 KGHDR, CDR2 SFDVKD. The CDR3 runs 16 residues. The CDR3 DNA reads as TGTGCCACCAGTGACCCCGGGGGAACCCACGGGGATACGCAGTATTTT. This translates into CATSDPGGTHGDTQYF.

V and J are TRBV5-6 and TRBJ2-7; 8 bases map to TRBD1. There are 13 residues in the CDR3. CDR1 and CDR2 (germline): SGHDT, YYEEEE. J lost 4 bases, V lost 5 bases, and 5 bases had no gene match. CDR3 loop: CASRSGTGYEQYF. CDR3 coding DNA: TGTGCCAGCAGATCCGGGACAGGTTACGAGCAGTACTTC.

The chain is built from TRBV7-8 and TRBJ2-3; D is ambiguous. This CDR3 has 16 amino acids. CDR1 and CDR2 from the germline V gene are SGHVS and FQNEAQ. Trimming removed 2 bases from V and 2 bases from J, with 14 bases in between. The CDR3 DNA reads TGTGCCAGCAGCTTAAGAGCCCCTTTATACACAGATACGCAGTATTTT. Protein sequence: CASSLRAPLYTDTQYF.

The chain uses TRBV29-1 and TRBJ2-2; 7 bases align to TRBD2. The V and J ends lost 3 bases and 4 bases, in that order; junction bases with no gene match: 11. CDR1 is SQVTM and CDR2 is ANQGSEA in the germline V gene. CDR3 size: 16 residues. The CDR3 DNA sequence: TGCAGCGTTGAGGTTAGCGGGCCCTCTCTCACCGGGGAGCTGTTTTTT. Protein sequence: CSVEVSGPSLTGELFF.

The chain uses TRBV6-5 and TRBJ2-3, with D perhaps TRBD2 (7 bases). Germline-derived CDR1 and CDR2 are MNHEY and SVGAGI. The V end was cut by 7 bases, the J end by 0 bases, with 14 bases between. There are 15 residues in the CDR3. The CDR3 DNA reads as TGTGCCAGCACCCGCCGGGGGGCGAGCACAGATACGCAGTATTTT. Protein product: CASTRRGASTDTQYF.

This clone showed up many times. V gene TRBV5-5 combines with J gene TRBJ2-2; TRBD2 is a possible D gene (6 bases). CDR1 and CDR2 from the germline V gene are SGHKS and YYEKEE (reference sequence). This CDR3 has 17 amino acids. V lost 4 bases, J lost 4 bases, and 20 bases lay in between. The CDR3 sequence is CASSGPGLGRSTGELFF. The CDR3, as DNA: TGTGCCAGCAGCGGCCCGGGACTGGGAAGGTCCACCGGGGAGCTGTTTTTT.